This entry is about one T cell receptor beta chain. As originally analysed: Amplified reference gene primers provided the basis for estimating nucleated cell counts. Libraries were prepared by immunoSEQ multiplex PCR; TCRdb keeps only in-frame clonotypes and omits some of them. V and J calls and clone size are those listed in that table; D and trimming were worked out from the DNA. The sample lists about 210,000 clones, just under 90% occurring once. This sample was taken from a study of blood T cell repertoires in COVID-19. Turning to the study itself: There were acute and convalescent COVID-19 samples, and they came from the United States, Italy and Spain.

Participant age was roughly 18 to 90 years, and participants resided in about two dozen US areas. Cohort assignment relied on participant-reported clinical history. The ends lost 3 bases at V and 9 bases at J; junction bases unmatched: 11. CDR3 length: 15 residues. The germline V gene has CDR1 SGHDN and CDR2 FVKESK. This clonotype was obtained from a man aged 25 to 40 who had recovered from COVID-19. The sample comprised PBMCs or T cells enriched from blood (not recorded which). The chain joins TRBV14 to TRBJ2-1; 7 bases are shared with TRBD2. The CDR3 region is CASSHAGLVRIEQFF. DNA of the CDR3: TGTGCCAGCAGCCACGCTGGACTAGTAAGGATTGAGCAGTTCTTC.